These 31 T cell receptor beta chains were all obtained from the same sample, sequenced in a study of tumor-infiltrating lymphocytes in primary liver carcinoma. TCR beta cDNA was made from roughly 450 ng total RNA with a constant-region primer. Library construction for TCR beta comprised three nested multiplex PCR rounds performed with slightly modified ARM-PCR. The opening two PCR rounds, around 11 cycles each, paired TRBV1-TRBV30 forward primers with a C-beta reverse primer. TCRdb re-derived calls from the multiplex PCR reads in MiXCR, one entry per CDR3 protein. The data contain about 310,000 distinct CDR3 sequences, almost 60% of them seen just once; the ten biggest clones take up approximately 15%. Germline DNA was also extracted, and blood RNA derived from unsorted whole blood. Sample: peripheral blood. These receptors all come from a woman aged 25 to 39 with primary liver carcinoma and hepatitis B virus infection.

On this clonotype itself: A clone one base away is much larger, so this may be a read error. The chain joins TRBV6-5 to TRBJ2-1; unclear D gene. The J call may not be correct, given that the DNA end is closer to TRBJ2-7. Germline values: CDR1 MNHEY, CDR2 SVGAGI. There are 14 residues in the CDR3. CDR3 sequence (DNA): TGTGCCAGCAGTTATAGTTGGAGTAACCACAAGCAGTACTTC. Translating gives CASSYSWSNHKQYF.

The chain has TRBV29-1 and TRBJ2-7, with unresolved D. Trimming pared 4 bases from V and 2 bases from J, leaving 12 bases between. This CDR3 has 13 amino acids. The germline gives CDR1 SQVTM, CDR2 ANQGSEA. CDR3 bases: TGCAGCGTTGCGTCACACTCAGCCTACGAGCAGTACTTC. It translates to CSVASHSAYEQYF.

This clonotype appeared a few times. This rearrangement joins TRBV7-8 to TRBJ2-7, with D uncertain. V shed 2 bases and J shed 3 bases, with 8 bases lying between them. The CDR3 loop spans 13 amino acids. The germline CDR1 and CDR2 sequences are SGHVS and FQNEAQ. DNA for the CDR3: TGTGCCAGCAGCTTACGGCGGTACTACGAGCAGTACTTC. It encodes CASSLRRYYEQYF.

The CDR3 nucleotides are TGTGCCAGCAGTGGACAGGGTTTGAACGGAAAACTGTTTTTT. Translating it yields CASSGQGLNGKLFF. The chain joins TRBV2 to TRBJ1-4, with 7 bases aligning to TRBD1. Germline V gene lookup returns CDR1 SNHLY and CDR2 FYNNEI. The CDR3 covers 14 residues. J gave up 10 bases and V 4 bases, and 9 bases lay outside the gene matches.

This clonotype appeared a few times. This chain connects TRBV12-3 or TRBV12-4 to TRBJ2-3; D not certain. The CDR3 length is 12 residues. The V end lost 8 bases, the J end lost 7 bases, and 13 bases lay between the germline ends. The CDR3 here is CASGQERHTQYF. The CDR3 region has the DNA TGTGCCAGCGGCCAGGAACGACATACGCAGTATTTT.

This clonotype was counted ten times or more. This chain joins TRBV6-5 and TRBJ1-6; D remains unclear. The germline V gene encodes CDR1 MNHEY and CDR2 SVGAGI. Trimming shortened V by 6 bases and J by 8 bases, and 20 bases separated the two germline ends. The CDR3 sequence is 16 residues long. CDR3 nucleotides: TGTGCCAGCAGCCGTTCCCCACGGCCCTCGGATTCACCCCTCCACTTT. It codes for CASSRSPRPSDSPLHF.

This chain links TRBV5-5 with TRBJ2-2, with 9 bases identical to TRBD2. The V and J ends lost 1 base and 5 bases, in that order; junction bases with no gene match: 6. This CDR3 is built from 16 residues. From germline, CDR1 is SGHKS and CDR2 YYEKEE (reference sequence). The CDR3 loop is CASSLLAGISTGELFF. For the CDR3, the DNA is TGTGCCAGCAGCTTGCTAGCGGGAATTTCTACCGGGGAGCTGTTTTTT.

The rearrangement links TRBV14 to TRBJ2-3; D remains ambiguous. Germline V lookup: CDR1 SGHDN, CDR2 FVKESK. The V gene lost 1 base and the J gene lost 7 bases, with 6 bases spanning the gap. The CDR3 loop spans 12 amino acids. The CDR3, as DNA: TGTGCCAGCAGCCAAGCCCATTATACGCAGTATTTT. Translating it yields CASSQAHYTQYF.

This clonotype was detected only once. A much larger clone sits a single nucleotide away, making a read error possible. As the CDR3 is not closed by the conserved phenylalanine or tryptophan, this likely results from a read error. The chain carries TRBV12-3 or TRBV12-4 and TRBJ2-1; perhaps TRBD2 as D (6 bases). The CDR3 has 12 residues. V lost 5 bases and J 8 bases, leaving 10 bases between the germline ends. The DNA of the CDR3 is TGTGCCAGCAGTACCGGGAGCGATGAGCAGTTCCTC. It yields the protein CASSTGSDEQFL.

Worth noting for this clonotype: A much larger clone sits a single nucleotide away, making a read error possible. The CDR3 end shows no conserved phenylalanine or tryptophan, and so a read error is likely. The rearrangement links TRBV4-2 to TRBJ2-7, with TRBD2 matching over 8 bases. V gave up 1 base and J gave up 6 bases; unmatched junction bases: 5. Germline V gene lookup returns CDR1 LGHNA and CDR2 YNFKEQ. This CDR3 is 14 amino acids long. The CDR3 loop reads CASSQATSVGEQYI. CDR3 nucleotides: TGTGCCAGCAGCCAAGCGACTAGCGTCGGCGAGCAGTACATC.

V usage is TRBV7-9 and J usage is TRBJ2-3, with D perhaps given as TRBD1 or TRBD2 (6 bases each). Germline V gene sequence: CDR1 SEHNR, CDR2 FQNEAQ (reference sequence). This CDR3 comprises 16 residues. Trimming took 2 bases from V and 5 from J, leaving 17 bases between them. CDR3 sequence: CASSLLNARGEDTQYF. CDR3 in DNA: TGTGCCAGCAGCTTACTTAACGCGAGGGGGGAAGATACGCAGTATTTT.

The V gene is TRBV28, the J gene TRBJ2-4, with TRBD1 as a possible D gene (6 bases). Germline-derived CDR1 and CDR2 are MDHEN and SYDVKM. This CDR3 contains 16 residues. With 2 bases removed from V and 0 bases from J, the gap between germline ends came to 11 bases. The CDR3 nucleotides read TGTGCCAGCAGTTTAGGGTGGGGGCCAGCCAAAAACATTCAGTACTTC. Residues: CASSLGWGPAKNIQYF.

There are many counts of this clonotype. The CDR3 coding sequence is TGTGCCAGCACTAAGAGGGGGGACAGGTCCTACGAGCAGTACTTC. This translates into CASTKRGDRSYEQYF. The chain couples TRBV12-3 or TRBV12-4 to TRBJ2-7; the match to TRBD1 covers 8 bases. The CDR3 has 15 residues. J lost 1 base, V lost 7 bases, and 9 bases had no gene match.

Remarks on this clonotype: At one end the junction does not follow the germline gene, possibly because of a read error. The V call is TRBV11-2, the J call TRBJ2-1; 10 bases are shared with TRBD2. The CDR3 is 15 amino acids. Germline V lookup: CDR1 SGHAT, CDR2 FQNNGV. The CDR3 here is CASSFQLAGNNEQFF. DNA for the CDR3: TGTGCTAGCAGCTTCCAACTAGCGGGGAACAATGAGCAGTTCTTC.

A word on this clonotype: The junction departs from germline at one end; a sequencing error may be responsible. The chain uses TRBV6-2 or TRBV6-3 and TRBJ2-7; TRBD2 might be the D (6 bases). Germline CDR1 is MNHEY and CDR2 is SVGEGT. This CDR3 is 14 amino acids long. The CDR3: CASNYSTSSYEQYF. CDR3 DNA: TGTGCCAGCAATTACTCGACTAGCTCCTACGAGCAGTACTTC.

This clonotype was picked up many times. V usage is TRBV11-2 and J usage is TRBJ2-3; 8 nucleotides match TRBD2. The CDR3 runs to 16 residues. Germline trimming cut 4 bases from V and 0 bases from J; bases unmatched to any gene: 6. Germline CDR1 and CDR2: SGHAT and FQNNGV. The CDR3 sequence: CASSSLSGISTDTQYF. The CDR3 DNA reads as TGTGCCAGCAGCTCCCTTAGCGGGATCAGCACAGATACGCAGTATTTT.

The chain joins TRBV21-1 to TRBJ2-1; the D call in the table, TRBD2, was not verified against the DNA. TRBV21-1 is deemed a pseudogene. The CDR3 length is 14 residues. Here the CDR3 DNA reads TGTGCCAGCAGCAAAAGCGGGAGAGGGAATGAGCAGTTCTTC. It codes for CASSKSGRGNEQFF.

With respect to this clonotype: The junction departs from germline at one end; a sequencing error may be responsible. This rearrangement joins TRBV11-3 to TRBJ2-2; TRBD2 agrees at 8 bases. Germline CDR1 SGHNT, CDR2 YENEEA. The CDR3 contains 14 residues. In DNA, the CDR3 is TGTGCCAGCAGTATTAGCGGGAACACCGGGGAGCTGTATTTT. Encoded protein: CASSISGNTGELYF.

This clonotype was observed a few times. The CDR3 loop reads CASSWAKPDSYNEQFF. The CDR3 DNA reads TGTGCCAGCAGTTGGGCCAAACCAGACTCCTACAATGAGCAGTTCTTC. The chain carries TRBV12-3 or TRBV12-4 and TRBJ2-1, with D hard to call. The CDR3 extends over 16 amino acids. V was trimmed by 4 bases and J by 0 bases, leaving 13 bases between them.

This rearrangement joins TRBV5-5 to TRBJ2-7; D unclear. The V gene lost 4 bases and the J gene lost 6 bases, with 17 bases spanning the gap. The CDR3 spans 14 residues. The germline gives CDR1 SGHKS, CDR2 YYEKEE (reference sequence). In DNA, the CDR3 is TGTGCCAGCAGCATGTCAGGCCGGCCCATCGAGCAGTACTTC. Its protein product is CASSMSGRPIEQYF.

The chain employs TRBV6-5 and TRBJ1-4, with a possible D match to TRBD1 (5 bases). CDR1 and CDR2 from the germline V gene are MNHEY and SVGAGI. The CDR3 totals 14 residues. CDR3 coding DNA: TGTACCACCCGGTCGTTGGGACCTAATGAAAAACTGTTTTTT. Translation gives CTTRSLGPNEKLFF.

About this clonotype itself: A clone one base away is much larger, so this may be a read error. The chain employs TRBV12-3 or TRBV12-4 and TRBJ2-1; the D is unclear. The CDR3 consists of 18 residues. CDR3 sequence reads: CANSLDRLGLESYNEQFF. CDR3 bases: TGTGCCAACAGTTTGGATCGCTTAGGGCTAGAATCCTACAATGAGCAGTTCTTC.

V gene TRBV6-6 combines with J gene TRBJ2-3, with 10 bases that match TRBD2. This CDR3 region has 17 residues. Germline-derived CDR1 and CDR2 are MNHNY and SVGAGI (reference sequence). After removal of 5 bases from V and 4 bases from J, the junction contained 12 bases not matched to a gene. CDR3 sequence: CASSRLGLAGASDTQYF. The DNA for the CDR3 is TGTGCCAGCAGTCGGCTGGGCCTAGCGGGAGCGTCAGATACGCAGTATTTT.

This clonotype came up a few times. V usage is TRBV10-2 and J usage is TRBJ2-1; 9 nucleotides line up with TRBD2. Germline CDR1 and CDR2: WSHSY and SAAADI. V lost 2 bases, J lost 7 bases, and 6 bases stayed unmatched. The CDR3 runs to 15 residues. CDR3 bases: TGCGCCAGCAGTGAGGCGGGAGGGCCTTGGAATGAGCAGTTCTTC. The encoded protein is CASSEAGGPWNEQFF.

As to this clonotype: A much larger clone lies one base from this, so it may be a read error. This rearrangement joins TRBV29-1 to TRBJ2-7; 8 bases align to TRBD1. V trimming: 6 bases; J trimming: 3 bases; junction bases outside the gene matches: 10. The germline V gene has CDR1 SQVTM and CDR2 ANQGSEA. This CDR3 spans 14 amino acids. CDR3 amino acids: CSVTTGTGLYEQYF. The CDR3 nucleotides are TGCAGCGTGACTACCGGGACAGGACTCTACGAGCAGTACTTC.

Note on this clonotype: The conserved closing phenylalanine or tryptophan is absent in this CDR3, likely reflecting a read error. The limits of the CDR3 on the DNA are not certain, so only TCRdb's listed CDR3 is given. The chain uses TRBV6-5 and TRBJ2-7; the table assigns TRBD1, which was not confirmed against the DNA. Germline CDR1 is MNHEY and CDR2 is SVGAGI. From its first to its last residue, the CDR3 has 14 amino acids. The CDR3 sequence: CASSYRNRDRVKHS.

This clonotype was seen a few times. A clone one base away is much larger, so this may be a read error. Lacking the conserved final phenylalanine or tryptophan, this CDR3 likely reflects a read error. The chain couples TRBV12-3 or TRBV12-4 to TRBJ2-7, with D unresolved. Trimming removed 5 bases at V and 0 bases at J, with 11 bases between. The CDR3 is 14 residues long. CDR3 residues: CASSQYLSSYEQYS. CDR3 in DNA: TGTGCCAGCAGTCAATATTTGAGCTCCTACGAGCAGTACTCC.

Worth noting for this clonotype: A much larger clone sits a single nucleotide away, making a read error possible. The chain joins TRBV12-3 or TRBV12-4 to TRBJ2-7; possibly TRBD1 for D (6 bases). The CDR3 spans 14 residues. The CDR3 reads CASSLNRVPYEQCF. The DNA of the CDR3 is TGTGCCAGCAGTTTAAACAGGGTCCCCTACGAGCAGTGCTTC.

This clonotype was seen many times. The chain has TRBV11-2 and TRBJ2-7, with 7 bases matching TRBD2. Germline V gives CDR1 SGHAT, CDR2 FQNNGV. This CDR3 has 14 amino acids. Trimming took 8 bases from V and 2 from J; bases not matched to a gene: 9. CDR3 DNA sequence: TGTGCCAGCTCCCAGCCTAGCGGTGCCTACGAGCAGTACTTC. Its protein product is CASSQPSGAYEQYF.

The J gene is TRBJ1-2, the V gene TRBV5-4; 9 bases align to TRBD1. CDR3 length: 17 residues. V trimming: 3 bases; J trimming: 5 bases; junction bases outside the gene matches: 14. Looked up from germline, CDR1 is SGHNT and CDR2 is YYREEE (reference sequence). The CDR3 reads CASSYATGGGSTYGYTF. For the CDR3, the DNA is TGTGCCAGCAGCTATGCTACAGGGGGCGGGTCCACTTATGGCTACACCTTC.

The V and J genes are TRBV28 and TRBJ1-3; D gene uncertain. CDR1 and CDR2 from the germline V gene are MDHEN and SYDVKM. This CDR3 contains 15 residues. Trimming took 6 bases from V and 0 from J, leaving 12 bases between them. The CDR3: CASSRTASSGNTIYF. The CDR3 DNA reads as TGTGCCAGCAGCCGGACGGCGAGCTCTGGAAACACCATATATTTT.